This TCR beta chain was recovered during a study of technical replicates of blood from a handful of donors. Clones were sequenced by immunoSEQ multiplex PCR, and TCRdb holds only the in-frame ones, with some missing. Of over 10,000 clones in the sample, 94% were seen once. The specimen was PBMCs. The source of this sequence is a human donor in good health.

CDR3 coding DNA: TGTGCCAGCAGTGAATATTTTGGCGCGGGGGTTTCCTACAATGAGCAGTTCTTC. Translating it yields CASSEYFGAGVSYNEQFF. The V and J genes are TRBV6-1 and TRBJ2-1, with 7 bases aligning to TRBD2. From germline, CDR1 is MNHNS and CDR2 SASEGT. V lost 2 bases, J lost 1 base, and 11 bases stayed unmatched. The CDR3 extends over 18 amino acids.